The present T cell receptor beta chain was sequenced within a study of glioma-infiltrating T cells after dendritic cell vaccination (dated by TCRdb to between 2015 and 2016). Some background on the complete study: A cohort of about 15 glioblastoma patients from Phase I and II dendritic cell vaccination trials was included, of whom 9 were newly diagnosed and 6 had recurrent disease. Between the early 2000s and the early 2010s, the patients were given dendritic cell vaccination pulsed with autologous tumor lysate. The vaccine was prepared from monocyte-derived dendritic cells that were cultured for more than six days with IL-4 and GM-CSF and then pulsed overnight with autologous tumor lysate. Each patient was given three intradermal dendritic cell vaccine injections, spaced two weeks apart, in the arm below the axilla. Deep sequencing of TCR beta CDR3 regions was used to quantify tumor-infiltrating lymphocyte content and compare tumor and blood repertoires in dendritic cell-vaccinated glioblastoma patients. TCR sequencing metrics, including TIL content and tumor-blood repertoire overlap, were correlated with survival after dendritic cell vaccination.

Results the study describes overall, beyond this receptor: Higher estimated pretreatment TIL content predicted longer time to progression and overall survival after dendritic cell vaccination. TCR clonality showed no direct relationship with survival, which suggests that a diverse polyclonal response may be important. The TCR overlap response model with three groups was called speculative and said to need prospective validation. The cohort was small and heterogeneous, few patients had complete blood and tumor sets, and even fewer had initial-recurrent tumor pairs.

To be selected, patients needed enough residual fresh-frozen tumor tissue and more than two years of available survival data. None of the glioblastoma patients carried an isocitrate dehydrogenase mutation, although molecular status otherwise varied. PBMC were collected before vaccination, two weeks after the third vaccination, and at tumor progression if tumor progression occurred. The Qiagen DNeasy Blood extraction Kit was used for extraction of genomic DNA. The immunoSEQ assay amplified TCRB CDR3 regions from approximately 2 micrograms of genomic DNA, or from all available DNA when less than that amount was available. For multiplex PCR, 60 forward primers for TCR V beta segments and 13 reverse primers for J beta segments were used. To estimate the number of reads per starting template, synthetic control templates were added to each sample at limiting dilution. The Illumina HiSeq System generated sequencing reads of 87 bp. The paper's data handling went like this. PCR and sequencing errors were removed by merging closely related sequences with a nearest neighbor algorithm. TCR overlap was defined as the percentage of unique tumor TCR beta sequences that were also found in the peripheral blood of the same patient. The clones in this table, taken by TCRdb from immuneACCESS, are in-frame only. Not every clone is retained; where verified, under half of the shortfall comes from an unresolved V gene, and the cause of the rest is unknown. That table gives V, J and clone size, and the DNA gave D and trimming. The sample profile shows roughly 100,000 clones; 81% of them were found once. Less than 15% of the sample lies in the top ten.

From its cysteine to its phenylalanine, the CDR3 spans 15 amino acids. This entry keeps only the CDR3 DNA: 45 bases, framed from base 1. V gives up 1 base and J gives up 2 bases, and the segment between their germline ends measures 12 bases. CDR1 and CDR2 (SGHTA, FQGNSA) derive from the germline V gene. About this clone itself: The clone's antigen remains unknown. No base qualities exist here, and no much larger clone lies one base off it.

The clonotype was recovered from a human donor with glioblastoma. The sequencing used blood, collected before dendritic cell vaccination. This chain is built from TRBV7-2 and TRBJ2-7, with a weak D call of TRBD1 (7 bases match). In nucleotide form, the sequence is TGTGCCAGCAGCTTAGTCACAGGGGAGGCCTACGAGCAGTACTTC. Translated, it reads CASSLVTGEAYEQYF.